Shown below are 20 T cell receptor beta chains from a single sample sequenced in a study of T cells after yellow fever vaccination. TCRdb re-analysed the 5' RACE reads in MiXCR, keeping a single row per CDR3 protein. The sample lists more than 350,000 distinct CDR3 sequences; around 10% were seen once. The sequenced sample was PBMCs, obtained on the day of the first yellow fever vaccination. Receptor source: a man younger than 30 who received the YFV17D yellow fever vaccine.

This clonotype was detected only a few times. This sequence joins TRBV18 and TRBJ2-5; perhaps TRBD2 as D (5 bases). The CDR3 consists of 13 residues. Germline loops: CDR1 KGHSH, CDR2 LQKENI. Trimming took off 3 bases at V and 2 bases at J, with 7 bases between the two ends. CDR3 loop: CASSPGEQETQYF. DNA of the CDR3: TGTGCCAGCTCACCCGGGGAACAAGAGACCCAGTACTTC.

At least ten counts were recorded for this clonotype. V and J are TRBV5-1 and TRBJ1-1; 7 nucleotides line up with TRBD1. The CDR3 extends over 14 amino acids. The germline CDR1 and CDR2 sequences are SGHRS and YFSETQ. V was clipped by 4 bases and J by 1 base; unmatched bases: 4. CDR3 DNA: TGCGCCAGCAGCACGGGACAGCCGAACACTGAAGCTTTCTTT. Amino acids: CASSTGQPNTEAFF.

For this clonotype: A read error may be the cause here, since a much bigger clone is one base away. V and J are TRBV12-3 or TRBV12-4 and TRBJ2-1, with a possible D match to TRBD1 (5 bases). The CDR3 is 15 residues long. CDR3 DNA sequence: TGTGCCAGCAGGGCAGACAGCCTCTCCTACAATGGGCAGTTCTTC. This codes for CASRADSLSYNGQFF.

The CDR3 here is CASSWIRTETQYF. CDR3 nucleotides: TGTGCCAGCAGCTGGATCAGGACGGAGACCCAGTACTTC. The J gene is TRBJ2-5, the V gene TRBV7-2; D is undetermined. The CDR3 spans 13 residues. The germline CDR1 and CDR2 sequences are SGHTA and FQGNSA. V dropped 4 bases and J dropped 5 bases, with 11 bases sitting between them.

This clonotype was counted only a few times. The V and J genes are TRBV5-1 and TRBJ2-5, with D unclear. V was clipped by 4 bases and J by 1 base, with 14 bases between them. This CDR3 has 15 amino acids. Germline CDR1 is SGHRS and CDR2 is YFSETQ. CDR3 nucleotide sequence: TGCGCCAGCAGCCCTCAGCCCCGATCCCAAGAGACCCAGTACTTC. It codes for CASSPQPRSQETQYF.

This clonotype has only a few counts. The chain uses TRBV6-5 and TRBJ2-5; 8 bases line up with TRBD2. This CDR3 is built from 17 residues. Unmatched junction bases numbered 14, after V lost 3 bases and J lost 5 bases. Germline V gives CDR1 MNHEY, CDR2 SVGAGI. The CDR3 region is CASSYGRAPSGGETQYF. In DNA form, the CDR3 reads TGTGCCAGCAGTTATGGGAGAGCTCCCTCGGGAGGGGAGACCCAGTACTTC.

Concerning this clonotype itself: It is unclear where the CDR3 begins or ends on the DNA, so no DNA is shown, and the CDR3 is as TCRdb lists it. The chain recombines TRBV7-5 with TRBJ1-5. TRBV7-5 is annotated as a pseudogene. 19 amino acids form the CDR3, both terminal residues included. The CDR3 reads CISVPEAGGGGGSNQPQHF.

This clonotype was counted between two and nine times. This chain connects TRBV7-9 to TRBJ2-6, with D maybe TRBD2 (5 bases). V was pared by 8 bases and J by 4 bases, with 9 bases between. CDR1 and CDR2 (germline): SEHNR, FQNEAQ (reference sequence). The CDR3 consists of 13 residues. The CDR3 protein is CASPGEGANVLTF. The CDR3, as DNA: TGTGCCAGCCCCGGGGAAGGGGCCAACGTCCTGACTTTC. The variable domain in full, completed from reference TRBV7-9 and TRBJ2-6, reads DTGVSQNPRHKITKRGQNVTFRCDPISEHNRLYWYRQTLGQGPEFLTYFQNEAQLEKSRLLSDRFSAERPKGSFSTLEIQRTEQGDSAMYLCASPGEGANVLTFGAGSRLTVL.

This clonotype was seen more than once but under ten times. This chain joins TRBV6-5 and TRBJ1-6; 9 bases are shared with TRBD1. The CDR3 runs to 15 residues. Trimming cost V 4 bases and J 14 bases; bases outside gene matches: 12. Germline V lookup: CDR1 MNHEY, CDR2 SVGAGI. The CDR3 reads CASSLQPGQGTSLHF. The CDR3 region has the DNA TGTGCCAGCAGTTTGCAACCGGGACAGGGAACGTCCCTCCACTTT.

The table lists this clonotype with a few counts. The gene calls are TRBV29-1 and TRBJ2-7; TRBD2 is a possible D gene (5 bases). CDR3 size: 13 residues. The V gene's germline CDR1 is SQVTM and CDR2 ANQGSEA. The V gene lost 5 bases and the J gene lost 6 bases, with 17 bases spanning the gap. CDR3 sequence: CSVRVRVLGEQYV. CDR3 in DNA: TGCAGCGTTCGGGTGCGGGTCCTCGGCGAGCAGTACGTC.

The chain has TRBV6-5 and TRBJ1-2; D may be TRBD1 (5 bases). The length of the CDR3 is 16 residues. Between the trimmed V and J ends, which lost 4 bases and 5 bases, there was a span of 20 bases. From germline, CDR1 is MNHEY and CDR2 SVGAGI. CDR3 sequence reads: CASSLLFGTALYGYTF. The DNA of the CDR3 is TGTGCCAGCAGTTTGTTATTCGGGACGGCCCTTTATGGCTACACCTTC.

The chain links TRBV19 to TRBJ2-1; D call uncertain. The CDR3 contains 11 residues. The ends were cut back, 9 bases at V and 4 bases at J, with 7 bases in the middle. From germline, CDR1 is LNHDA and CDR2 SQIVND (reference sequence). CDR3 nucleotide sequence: TGTGCCAGCAGGTGGTACAATGAGCAGTTCTTC. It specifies CASRWYNEQFF. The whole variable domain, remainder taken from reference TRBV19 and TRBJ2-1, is DGGITQSPKYLFRKEGQNVTLSCEQNLNHDAMYWYRQDPGQGLRLIYYSQIVNDFQKGDIAEGYSVSREKKESFPLTVTSAQKNPTAFYLCASRWYNEQFFGPGTRLTVL.

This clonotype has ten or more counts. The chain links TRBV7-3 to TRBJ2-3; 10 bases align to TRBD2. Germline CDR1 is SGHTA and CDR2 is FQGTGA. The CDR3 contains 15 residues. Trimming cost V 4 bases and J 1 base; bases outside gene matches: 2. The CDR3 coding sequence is TGTGCCAGCAGCTCCGGGACTAGCGGCACAGATACGCAGTATTTT. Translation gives CASSSGTSGTDTQYF.

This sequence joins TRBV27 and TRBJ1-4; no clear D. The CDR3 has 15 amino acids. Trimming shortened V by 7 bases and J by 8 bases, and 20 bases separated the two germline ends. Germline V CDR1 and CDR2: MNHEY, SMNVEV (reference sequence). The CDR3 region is CASKVTDGPWEKLFF. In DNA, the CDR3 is TGTGCCAGCAAGGTCACGGACGGTCCTTGGGAAAAACTGTTTTTT.

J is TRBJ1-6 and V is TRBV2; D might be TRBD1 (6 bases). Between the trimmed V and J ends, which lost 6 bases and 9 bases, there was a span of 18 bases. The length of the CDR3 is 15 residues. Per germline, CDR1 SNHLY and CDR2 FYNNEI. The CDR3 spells CASRDYRDRGSPLHF. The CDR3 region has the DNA TGTGCCAGCAGGGACTACAGGGACCGGGGTTCACCCCTCCACTTT.

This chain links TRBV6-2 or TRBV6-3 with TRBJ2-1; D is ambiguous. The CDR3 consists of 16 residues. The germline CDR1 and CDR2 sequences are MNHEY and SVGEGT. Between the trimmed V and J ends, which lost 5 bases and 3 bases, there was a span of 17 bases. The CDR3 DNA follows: TGTGCCAGCAGTAAGACTCCGTCCTTCCTCTACAATGAGCAGTTCTTC. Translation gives CASSKTPSFLYNEQFF.

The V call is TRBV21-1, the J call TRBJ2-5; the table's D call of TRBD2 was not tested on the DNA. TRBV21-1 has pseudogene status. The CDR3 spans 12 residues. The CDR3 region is CASPSGGETQYF. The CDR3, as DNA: TGTGCCAGCCCGAGCGGGGGGGAGACCCAGTACTTC.

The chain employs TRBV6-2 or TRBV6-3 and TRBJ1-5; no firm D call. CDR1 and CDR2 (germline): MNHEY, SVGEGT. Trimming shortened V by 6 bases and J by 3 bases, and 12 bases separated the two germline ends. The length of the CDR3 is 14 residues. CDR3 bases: TGTGCCAGCAGCCCGACATCGAACAATCAGCCCCAGCATTTT. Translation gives CASSPTSNNQPQHF.

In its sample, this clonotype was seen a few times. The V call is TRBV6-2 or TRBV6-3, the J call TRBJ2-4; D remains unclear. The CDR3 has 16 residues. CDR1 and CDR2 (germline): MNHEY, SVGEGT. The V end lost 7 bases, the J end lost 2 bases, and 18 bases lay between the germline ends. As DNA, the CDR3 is TGTGCCAGCACCAAAGGTGGGGTGGCGTCCAAAAACATTCAGTACTTC. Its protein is CASTKGGVASKNIQYF.

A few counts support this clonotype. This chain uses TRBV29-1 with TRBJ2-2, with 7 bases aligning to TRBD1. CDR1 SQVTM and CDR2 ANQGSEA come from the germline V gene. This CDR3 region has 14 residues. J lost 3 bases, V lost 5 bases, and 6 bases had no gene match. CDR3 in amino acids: CSVRQGRDTGELFF. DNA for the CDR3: TGCAGCGTTCGACAGGGTCGCGACACCGGGGAGCTGTTTTTT.